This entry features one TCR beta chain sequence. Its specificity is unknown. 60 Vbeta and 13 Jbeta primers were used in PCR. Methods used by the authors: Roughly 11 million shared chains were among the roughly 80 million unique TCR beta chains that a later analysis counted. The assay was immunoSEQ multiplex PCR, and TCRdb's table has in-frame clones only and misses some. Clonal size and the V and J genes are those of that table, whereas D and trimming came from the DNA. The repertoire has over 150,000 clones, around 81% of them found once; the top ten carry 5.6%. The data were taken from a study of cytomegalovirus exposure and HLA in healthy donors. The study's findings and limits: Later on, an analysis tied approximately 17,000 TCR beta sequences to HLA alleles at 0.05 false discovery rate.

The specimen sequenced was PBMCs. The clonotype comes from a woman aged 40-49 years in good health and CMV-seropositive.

CDR3 in amino acids: CASSQDLGAAYSNQPQHF. In DNA, the CDR3 is TGCGCCAGCAGCCAAGATTTGGGGGCAGCATATAGCAATCAGCCCCAGCATTTT. The gene calls are TRBV4-1 and TRBJ1-5; possible D gene TRBD1, 6 bases. The CDR3 loop spans 18 amino acids. The germline gives CDR1 MGHRA, CDR2 YSYEKL. Trimming took off 0 bases at V and 0 bases at J, with 15 bases between the two ends.